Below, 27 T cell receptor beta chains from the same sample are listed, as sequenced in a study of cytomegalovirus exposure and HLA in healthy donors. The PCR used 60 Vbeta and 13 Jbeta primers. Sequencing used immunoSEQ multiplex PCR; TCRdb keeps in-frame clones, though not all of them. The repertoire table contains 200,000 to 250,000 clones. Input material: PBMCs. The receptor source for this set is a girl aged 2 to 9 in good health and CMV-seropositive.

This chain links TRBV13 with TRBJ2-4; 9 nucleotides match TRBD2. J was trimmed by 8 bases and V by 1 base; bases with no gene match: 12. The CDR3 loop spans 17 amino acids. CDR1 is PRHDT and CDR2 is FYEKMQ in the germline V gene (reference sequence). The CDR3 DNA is TGTGCCAGCAGCTTAGCGGTAAATAGCGGGAGCGGGGACATTCAGTACTTC. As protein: CASSLAVNSGSGDIQYF.

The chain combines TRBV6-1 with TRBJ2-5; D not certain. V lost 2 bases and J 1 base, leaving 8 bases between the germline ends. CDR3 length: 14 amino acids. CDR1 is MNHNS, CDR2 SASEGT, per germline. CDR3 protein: CASSETTLQETQYF. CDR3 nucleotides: TGTGCCAGCAGTGAAACGACACTCCAAGAGACCCAGTACTTC.

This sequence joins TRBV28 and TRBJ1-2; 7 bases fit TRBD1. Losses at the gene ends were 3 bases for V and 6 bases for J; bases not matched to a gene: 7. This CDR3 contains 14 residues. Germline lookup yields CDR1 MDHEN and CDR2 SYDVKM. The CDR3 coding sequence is TGTGCCAGCAGTTTGCCGGGACAGCTGGATGGCTACACCTTC. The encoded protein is CASSLPGQLDGYTF.

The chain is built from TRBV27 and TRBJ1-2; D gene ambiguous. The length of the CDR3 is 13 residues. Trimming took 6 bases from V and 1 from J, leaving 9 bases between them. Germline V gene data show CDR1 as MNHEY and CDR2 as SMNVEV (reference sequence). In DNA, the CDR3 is TGTGCCAGCAGGCCCGTAGATAACTATGGCTACACCTTC. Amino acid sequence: CASRPVDNYGYTF.

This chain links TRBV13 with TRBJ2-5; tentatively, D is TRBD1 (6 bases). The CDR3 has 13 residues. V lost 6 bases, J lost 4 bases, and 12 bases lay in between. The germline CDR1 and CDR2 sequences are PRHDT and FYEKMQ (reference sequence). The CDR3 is CASSSTGSETQYF. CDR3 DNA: TGTGCCAGCAGTTCTACAGGGTCAGAGACCCAGTACTTC.

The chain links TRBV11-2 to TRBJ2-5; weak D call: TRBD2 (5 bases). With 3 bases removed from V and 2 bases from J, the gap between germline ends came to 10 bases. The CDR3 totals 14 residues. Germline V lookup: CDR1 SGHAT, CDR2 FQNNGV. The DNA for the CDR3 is TGTGCCAGCAGCTTGGGTAGCGAACAAGAGACCCAGTACTTC. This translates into CASSLGSEQETQYF.

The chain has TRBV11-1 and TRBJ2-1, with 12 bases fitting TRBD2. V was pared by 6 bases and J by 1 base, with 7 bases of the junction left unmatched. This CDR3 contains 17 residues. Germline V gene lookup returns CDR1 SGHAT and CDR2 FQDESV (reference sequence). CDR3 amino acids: CASSLTLAGGSYNEQFF. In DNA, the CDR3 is TGTGCCAGCAGTCTCACCCTAGCGGGAGGGTCCTACAATGAGCAGTTCTTC.

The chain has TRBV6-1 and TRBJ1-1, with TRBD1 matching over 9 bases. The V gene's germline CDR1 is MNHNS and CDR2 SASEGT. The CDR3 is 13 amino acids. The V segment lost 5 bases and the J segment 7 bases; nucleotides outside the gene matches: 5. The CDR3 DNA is TGTGCCAGCAGTTCGGGACAGGGCCTTGAAGCTTTCTTT. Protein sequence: CASSSGQGLEAFF.

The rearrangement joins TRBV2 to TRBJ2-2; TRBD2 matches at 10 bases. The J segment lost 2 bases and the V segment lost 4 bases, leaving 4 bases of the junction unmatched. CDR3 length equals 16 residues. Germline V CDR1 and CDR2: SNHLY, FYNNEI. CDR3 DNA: TGTGCCAGCAGTGTAACTAGCGGGACAAACACCGGGGAGCTGTTTTTT. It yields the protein CASSVTSGTNTGELFF.

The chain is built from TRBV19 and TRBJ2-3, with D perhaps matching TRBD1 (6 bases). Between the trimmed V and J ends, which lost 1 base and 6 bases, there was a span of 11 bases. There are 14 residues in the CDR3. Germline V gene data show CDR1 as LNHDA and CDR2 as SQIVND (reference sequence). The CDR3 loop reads CASSIGRGGDTQYF. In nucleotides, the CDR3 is TGTGCCAGTAGTATAGGCAGGGGTGGGGATACGCAGTATTTT.

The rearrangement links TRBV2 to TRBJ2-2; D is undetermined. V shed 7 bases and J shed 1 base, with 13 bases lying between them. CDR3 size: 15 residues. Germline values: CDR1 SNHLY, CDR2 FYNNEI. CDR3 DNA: TGTGCCAGCATGAAGGAGCTAATGAACACCGGGGAGCTGTTTTTT. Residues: CASMKELMNTGELFF.

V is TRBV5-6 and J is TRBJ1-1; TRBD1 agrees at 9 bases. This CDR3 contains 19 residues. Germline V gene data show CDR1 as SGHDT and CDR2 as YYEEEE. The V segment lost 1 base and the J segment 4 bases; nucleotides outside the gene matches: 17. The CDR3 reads CASSLTRDRVVLEGTEAFF. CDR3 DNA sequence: TGTGCCAGCAGCTTGACCCGGGACAGGGTTGTTTTGGAGGGCACTGAAGCTTTCTTT.

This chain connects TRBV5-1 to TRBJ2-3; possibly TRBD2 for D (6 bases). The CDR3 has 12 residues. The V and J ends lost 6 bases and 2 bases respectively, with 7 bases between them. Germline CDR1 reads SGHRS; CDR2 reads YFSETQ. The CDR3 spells CASTRDTDTQYF. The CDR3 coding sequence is TGCGCCAGCACGCGGGACACAGATACGCAGTATTTT.

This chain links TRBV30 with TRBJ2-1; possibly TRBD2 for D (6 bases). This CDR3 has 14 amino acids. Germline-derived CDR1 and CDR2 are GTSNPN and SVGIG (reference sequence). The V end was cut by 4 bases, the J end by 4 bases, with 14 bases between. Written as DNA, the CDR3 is TGTGCCTGGAAGGCTTCTAGCGCTTACAATGAGCAGTTCTTC. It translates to CAWKASSAYNEQFF.

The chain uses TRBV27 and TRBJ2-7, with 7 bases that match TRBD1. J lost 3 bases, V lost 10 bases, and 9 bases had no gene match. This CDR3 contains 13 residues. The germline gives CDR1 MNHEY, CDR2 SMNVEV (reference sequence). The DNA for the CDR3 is TGTGCCACCTCACAGGGACAGAGCTACGAGCAGTACTTC. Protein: CATSQGQSYEQYF.

DNA for the CDR3: TGTGCCAGCAGTTCTCCTTTGACTGAAGCTTTCTTT. This translates into CASSSPLTEAFF. This rearrangement joins TRBV28 to TRBJ1-1; unclear D gene. Per the germline V gene, CDR1 is MDHEN and CDR2 is SYDVKM. V lost 4 bases and J 5 bases, leaving 8 bases between the germline ends. The CDR3 is 12 residues long. Full variable domain (outside the CDR3, taken from reference TRBV28 and TRBJ1-1): DVKVTQSSRYLVKRTGEKVFLECVQDMDHENMFWYRQDPGLGLRLIYFSYDVKMKEKGDIPEGYSVSREKKERFSLILESASTNQTSMYLCASSSPLTEAFFGQGTRLTVV.

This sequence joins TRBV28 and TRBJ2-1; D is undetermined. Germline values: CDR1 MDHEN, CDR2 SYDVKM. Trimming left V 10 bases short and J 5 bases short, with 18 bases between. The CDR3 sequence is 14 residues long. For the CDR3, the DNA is TGTGCCACCCACACGAACACAGAGAACAATGAGCAGTTCTTC. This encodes CATHTNTENNEQFF.

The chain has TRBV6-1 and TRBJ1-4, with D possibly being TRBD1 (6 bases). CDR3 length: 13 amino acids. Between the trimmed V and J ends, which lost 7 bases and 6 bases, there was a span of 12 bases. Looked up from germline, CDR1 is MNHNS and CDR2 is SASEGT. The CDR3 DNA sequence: TGTGCCAGCACTAGGACAGCCCATGAAAAACTGTTTTTT. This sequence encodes CASTRTAHEKLFF.

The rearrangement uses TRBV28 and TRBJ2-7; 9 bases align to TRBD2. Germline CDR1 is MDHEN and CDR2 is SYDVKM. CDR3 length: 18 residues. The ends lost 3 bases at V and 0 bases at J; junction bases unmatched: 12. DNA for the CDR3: TGTGCCAGCAGTTTCCCGGGGCCTAGCGGGAACCCCTCCTACGAGCAGTACTTC. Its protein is CASSFPGPSGNPSYEQYF. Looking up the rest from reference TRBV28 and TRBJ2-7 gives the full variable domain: DVKVTQSSRYLVKRTGEKVFLECVQDMDHENMFWYRQDPGLGLRLIYFSYDVKMKEKGDIPEGYSVSREKKERFSLILESASTNQTSMYLCASSFPGPSGNPSYEQYFGPGTRLTVT.

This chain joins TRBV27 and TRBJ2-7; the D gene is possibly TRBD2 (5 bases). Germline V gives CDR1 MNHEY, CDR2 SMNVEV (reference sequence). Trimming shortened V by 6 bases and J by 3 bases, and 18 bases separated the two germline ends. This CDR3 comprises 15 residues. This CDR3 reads CASRWTSHLYYEQYF. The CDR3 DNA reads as TGTGCCAGCAGATGGACTTCTCACCTATACTACGAGCAGTACTTC.

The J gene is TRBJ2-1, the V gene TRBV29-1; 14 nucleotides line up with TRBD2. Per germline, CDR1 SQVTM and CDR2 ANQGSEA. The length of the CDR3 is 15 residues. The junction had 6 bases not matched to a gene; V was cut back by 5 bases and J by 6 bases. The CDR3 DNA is TGCAGCGTTCCGGGACTAGCGGGAGTTTCCAATGAGCAGTTCTTC. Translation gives CSVPGLAGVSNEQFF.

CDR3 coding DNA: TGTGCCAGCGGCCGCGACAGTAGCAATCAGCCCCAGCATTTT. This translates into CASGRDSSNQPQHF. The rearrangement uses TRBV7-9 and TRBJ1-5; TRBD1 is a possible D gene (5 bases). V lost 8 bases to trimming and J lost 0 bases, with 11 bases between them. This CDR3 is built from 14 residues. Germline V gene data show CDR1 as SEHNR and CDR2 as FQNEAQ (reference sequence).

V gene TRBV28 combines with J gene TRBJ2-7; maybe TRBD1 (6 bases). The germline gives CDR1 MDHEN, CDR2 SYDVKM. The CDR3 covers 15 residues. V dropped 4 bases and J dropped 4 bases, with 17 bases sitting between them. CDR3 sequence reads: CASSSRTAILYEQYF. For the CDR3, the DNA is TGTGCCAGCAGTTCCCGGACAGCCATTCTGTACGAGCAGTACTTC.

For the CDR3, the DNA is TGTGCCAGCACCGAGACAGGGGGCAGGAACGAGCAGTACTTC. The encoded protein is CASTETGGRNEQYF. This chain links TRBV6-1 with TRBJ2-7, with TRBD1 matching 10 bases. Germline V CDR1 and CDR2: MNHNS, SASEGT. CDR3 size: 14 residues. V lost 7 bases, J lost 5 bases, and 8 bases stayed unmatched.

CDR3 nucleotides: TGTGCCAGCAGTGAAGAGGAGGGAACGGGAGGAAACACCATATATTTT. Translating it yields CASSEEEGTGGNTIYF. V is TRBV6-1 and J is TRBJ1-3; D unclear. Trimming took 1 base from V and 4 from J, leaving 14 bases between them. The CDR3 has 16 amino acids. Germline V gene data show CDR1 as MNHNS and CDR2 as SASEGT.

CDR3 loop: CASSSTGRVSTDTQYF. CDR3 in DNA: TGTGCCAGCAGCTCGACCGGGAGGGTCAGCACAGATACGCAGTATTTT. The chain uses TRBV5-8 and TRBJ2-3, with 8 bases fitting TRBD2. V trimming: 3 bases; J trimming: 0 bases; junction bases outside the gene matches: 6. Germline lookup yields CDR1 SGHTS and CDR2 YDEGEE. CDR3 length: 16 residues.

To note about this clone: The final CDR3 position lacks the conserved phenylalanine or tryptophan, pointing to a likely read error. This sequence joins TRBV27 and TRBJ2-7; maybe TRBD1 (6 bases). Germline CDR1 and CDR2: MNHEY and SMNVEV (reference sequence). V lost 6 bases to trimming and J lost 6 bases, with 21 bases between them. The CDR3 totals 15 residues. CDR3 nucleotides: TGTGCCAGCAGCCATACACAGGGTGGAGGAGCCGAGCAGTACTCC. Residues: CASSHTQGGGAEQYS.